This T cell receptor (beta chain) was sequenced for a study of blood T cell repertoires in COVID-19. Study at large: Specimens from acute and convalescent COVID-19 originated in the United States, Italy and Spain. PBMCs, B-cell-depleted T cells, or T cells were the source of the cDNA or gDNA that made up the material.

CDR1 LGHDT and CDR2 YNNKEL come from the germline V gene (reference sequence). The J segment lost 4 bases and the V segment lost 4 bases, leaving 8 bases of the junction unmatched. The CDR3 length is 15 residues. Authors' analysis steps: Counts of nucleated cells, estimated from reference gene primer amplification, were obtained. TCRdb keeps only in-frame clones here, not all; method: immunoSEQ multiplex PCR. V and J calls and clone size are copied from that table; D and trimming were computed from the DNA. Of about 390,000 clones detected, around 87% appear once; the ten largest clones hold about 2.3%.

The clonotype originates from a woman aged 55-69 years with COVID-19, enrolled during active disease. The rearrangement links TRBV3-1 (or the pseudogene TRBV3-2) to TRBJ2-5; 8 nucleotides line up with TRBD2. Sequences were obtained from peripheral blood. The chain's CDR3 is CASSPRLAMVETQYF. DNA of the CDR3: TGTGCCAGCAGCCCGAGACTAGCGATGGTAGAGACCCAGTACTTC.